These T cell receptor beta chains were read from a single sample in a study of T-cell reconstitution after alpha-beta-depleted transplantation in children. TCRdb independently ran MiXCR on the PCR reads; one entry per CDR3 protein. There are hundreds of thousands of distinct CDR3 sequences in the sample; approximately 19% occur only once, and around 45% lies in the top ten. The material sequenced was PBMCs, mostly from graft donor cells, taken 360 days after TCRalphabeta/CD19-depleted stem cell transplant. The origin of the receptors is a male patient aged 2-9 years who had a stem cell transplant for acute lymphoblastic leukemia, so the T cells may come from the graft donor. Both conserved end residues are part of each CDR3. D genes are given only for firm matches. The size entry is marked missing in some rows and otherwise reads once, few, many or a size class.

j_call clone_size v_call d_call cdr3_aa cdr3_nt
TRBJ1-2 few TRBV20-1 NA CSARDRIQGPF TGCAGTGCTAGAGATCGAATCCAGGGCCCCTTC
TRBJ1-3 NA TRBV7-2 NA CASSAFSGNTIYF TGTGCCAGCAGCGCCTTCTCAGGAAACACCATATATTTT
TRBJ2-1 many TRBV19 NA CASSMVGGRESEQFF TGTGCCAGTAGTATGGTAGGGGGGCGAGAATCTGAGCAGTTCTTC
TRBJ1-1 few TRBV5-1 TRBD1 CASSFGTGGNTEAFF TGCGCCAGCAGCTTCGGGACAGGGGGAAACACTGAAGCTTTCTTT
TRBJ2-2 many TRBV10-3 TRBD1 CAISPGQGNTGELFF TGTGCCATCAGCCCCGGACAGGGAAACACCGGGGAGCTGTTTTTT
TRBJ2-7 few TRBV27 NA CASSALGPRGEQYF TGTGCCAGCAGTGCGCTGGGGCCCCGGGGAGAGCAGTACTTC
TRBJ2-1 NA TRBV5-1 TRBD2 CASSLTSGNEQFF TGCGCCAGCAGCTTGACTAGCGGAAATGAGCAGTTCTTC
TRBJ1-5 NA TRBV12-3/TRBV12-4 NA CASRGGVIGQPQHF TGTGCCAGCAGAGGCGGCGTCATAGGTCAGCCCCAGCATTTT
TRBJ1-3 few TRBV7-8 NA CASSPLAGQSLSGTIYF TGTGCCAGCAGCCCCCTGGCTGGACAGTCCCTTTCAGGCACCATATATTTT
TRBJ1-3 few TRBV18 NA CASSPKADSGNTIYF TGTGCCAGCTCACCAAAGGCTGACTCTGGAAACACCATATATTTT
TRBJ1-1 few TRBV12-3/TRBV12-4 NA CASSFSRQNGAFF TGTGCCAGCAGTTTCAGCAGGCAGAATGGAGCTTTCTTT
TRBJ2-2 NA TRBV9 NA CASSVEWAANTGELFF TGTGCCAGCAGCGTAGAGTGGGCGGCGAACACCGGGGAGCTGTTTTTT
TRBJ2-7 few TRBV7-6 TRBD1 CASSLAVGTDSYEQYF TGTGCCAGCAGCTTAGCAGTCGGGACAGACTCCTACGAGCAGTACTTC
TRBJ2-1 few TRBV6-1 NA CASSGTVPSYNEQFF TGTGCCAGCAGTGGGACAGTCCCCTCCTACAATGAGCAGTTCTTC
TRBJ2-7 NA TRBV6-2/TRBV6-3 TRBD2 CASSYGTSGTYLHEQYF TGTGCCAGCAGTTACGGGACTAGCGGGACCTACCTACACGAGCAGTACTTC
TRBJ2-5 many TRBV7-3 TRBD1 CASSFGTGQETQYF TGTGCCAGCAGCTTTGGGACAGGACAAGAGACCCAGTACTTC